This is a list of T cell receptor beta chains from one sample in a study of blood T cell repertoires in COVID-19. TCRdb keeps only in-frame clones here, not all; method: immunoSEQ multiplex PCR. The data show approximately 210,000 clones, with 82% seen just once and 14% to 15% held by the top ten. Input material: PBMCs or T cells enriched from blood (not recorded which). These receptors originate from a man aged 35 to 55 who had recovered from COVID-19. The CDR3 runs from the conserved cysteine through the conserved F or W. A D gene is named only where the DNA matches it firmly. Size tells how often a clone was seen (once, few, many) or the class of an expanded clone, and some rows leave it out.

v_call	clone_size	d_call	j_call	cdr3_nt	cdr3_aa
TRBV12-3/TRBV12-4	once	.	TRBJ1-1	TGTGCCAGCAGTTTAGATGGCAGGCTTGAAGCTTTCTTT	CASSLDGRLEAFF
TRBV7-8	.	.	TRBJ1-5	TGTGCCAGCAGCCCGGGGACACTGGTCCAGCATTTT	CASSPGTLVQHF
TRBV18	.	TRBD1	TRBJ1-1	TGTGCCAGCTCAACCCGACAGGGGAAGGATGCTTTCTTT	CASSTRQGKDAFF
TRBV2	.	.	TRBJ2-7	TGTGCCAGCAGGAACGGTCCCTACGAGCAGTACTTC	CASRNGPYEQYF
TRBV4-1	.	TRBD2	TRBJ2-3	TGCGCCAGCAGCCTCCGGCATAATGTGGCTAGCGGGGGGACTACAGATACGCAGTATTTT	CASSLRHNVASGGTTDTQYF
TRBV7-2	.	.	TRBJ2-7	TGTGCCAGCAGCTTATACTACGAGCAGTACTTC	CASSLYYEQYF
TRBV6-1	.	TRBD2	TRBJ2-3	TGTGCCAGCAGTGATGTAGGGCTAGCGGGGACAGATACGCAGTATTTT	CASSDVGLAGTDTQYF
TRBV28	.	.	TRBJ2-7	TGTGCCAGCAGTTTATGGGCAGGGCCGAACTACGAGCAGTACTTC	CASSLWAGPNYEQYF
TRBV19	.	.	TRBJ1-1	TGTGCCAGTAGTATTTACAGGGCGGGGGACACTGAAGCTTTCTTT	CASSIYRAGDTEAFF
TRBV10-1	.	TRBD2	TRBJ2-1	TGCGCCAGCAGCGCAGGGACTAGCGGATCCTACAATGAGCAGTTCTTC	CASSAGTSGSYNEQFF
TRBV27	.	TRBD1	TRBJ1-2	TGTGCCAGCAGTTTATCTGCGACAGGGGGCGGTGGCTACACCTTC	CASSLSATGGGGYTF
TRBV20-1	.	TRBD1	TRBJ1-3	TGCAGTGCTCTGACAGGGGACACCATATATTTT	CSALTGDTIYF
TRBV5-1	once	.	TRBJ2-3	TGCGCCAGCAGCTCTCTCAGGCGCGCAGATACGCAGTATTTT	CASSSLRRADTQYF
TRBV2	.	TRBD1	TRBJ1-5	TGTGCCAGCGGGGGACAGGGGAGCAATCAGCCCCAGCATTTT	CASGGQGSNQPQHF
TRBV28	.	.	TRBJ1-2	TGTGCCAGCATTCTTGCCGGGACAAGAGCTAACTATGGCTACACCTTC	CASILAGTRANYGYTF
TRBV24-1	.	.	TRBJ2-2	TGTGCCACCAGTGATTTGCAAAGGGCCAGAGGAGGGCTGTTTTTT	CATSDLQRARGGLFF
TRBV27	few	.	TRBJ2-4	TGTGCCAGCAGTTTGCGATTTCTAGCCAAAAACATTCAGTACTTC	CASSLRFLAKNIQYF
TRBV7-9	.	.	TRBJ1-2	TGTGCCAGCAGCTCAGAACCAGTTGGCTACACCTTC	CASSSEPVGYTF
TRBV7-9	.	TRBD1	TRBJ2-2	TGTGCCAGCAGCAGGGGACAGGGGGCAATCGGGGAGCTGTTTTTT	CASSRGQGAIGELFF
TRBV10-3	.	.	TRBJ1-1	TGTGCCATCAGTGAGTCGAACGGGGGAGCTAATGAAGCTTTCTTT	CAISESNGGANEAFF
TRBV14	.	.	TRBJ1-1	TGTGCCAGCAGCCCCCTCGGGGGGATTGGGACTGAAGCTTTCTTT	CASSPLGGIGTEAFF
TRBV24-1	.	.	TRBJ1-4	TGTGCCACCTCGCGTCAGGGTCCCTCCGAAAAACTGTTTTTT	CATSRQGPSEKLFF
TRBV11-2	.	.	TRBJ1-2	TGTGCCAGCAGCTTAGAAATCATCCCCGCACTCTATGGCTACACCTTC	CASSLEIIPALYGYTF
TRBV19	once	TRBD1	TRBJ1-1	TGTGCCAGTAGTATGCAGGGGGCTATTACTGAAGCTTTCTTT	CASSMQGAITEAFF
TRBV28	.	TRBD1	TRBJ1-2	TGTGCCAGCAGTAACCCACCCCCCCAGGGGGATAACTATGGCTACACCTTC	CASSNPPPQGDNYGYTF
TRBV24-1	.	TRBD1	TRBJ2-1	TGTGCCACCAGTGCCCCTGGACAGGGGGCTGGAAATGAGCAGTTCTTC	CATSAPGQGAGNEQFF
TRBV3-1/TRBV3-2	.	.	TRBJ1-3	TGTGCCAGCAGCCAAGGAGGGGGTAGAAACACCATATATTTT	CASSQGGGRNTIYF
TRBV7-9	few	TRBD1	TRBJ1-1	TGTGCCAGCAGCTTAGGACAGGGGGGATTCTTT	CASSLGQGGFF
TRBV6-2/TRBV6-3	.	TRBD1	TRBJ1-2	TGTGCCAGCAGTTACTACCCGGGACAGGTCTATGGCTACACCTTC	CASSYYPGQVYGYTF
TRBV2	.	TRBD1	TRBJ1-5	TGTGCCAGCAGGACCGGGACAGTGGGCAATCAGCCCCAGCATTTT	CASRTGTVGNQPQHF
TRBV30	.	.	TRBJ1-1	TGTGCCTGGAGTGTGGGGGGATTGAACACTGAAGCTTTCTTT	CAWSVGGLNTEAFF
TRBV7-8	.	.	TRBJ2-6	TGTGCCAGCAGCTTACTTTCAGGGGATGGGGCCAACGTCCTGACTTTC	CASSLLSGDGANVLTF
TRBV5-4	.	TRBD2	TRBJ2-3	TGTGCCAGCAGCCCCGGGACAAGGCTTAGCGGGGGTGTTGCAGATACGCAGTATTTT	CASSPGTRLSGGVADTQYF
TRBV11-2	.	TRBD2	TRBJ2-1	TGTGCCAGCAGCCTCAATAGCGGGAGAAATTACAATGAGCAGTTCTTC	CASSLNSGRNYNEQFF
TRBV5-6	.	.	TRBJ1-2	TGTGCCAGCAGCCCACAGGGTAACTATGGCTACACCTTC	CASSPQGNYGYTF
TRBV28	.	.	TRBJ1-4	TGTGCCAGCAAACTACAGGGAACCAATGAAAAACTGTTTTTT	CASKLQGTNEKLFF
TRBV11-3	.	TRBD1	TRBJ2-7	TGTGCCAGCAGCTTTGGGACAGACACCTACGAGCAGTACTTC	CASSFGTDTYEQYF
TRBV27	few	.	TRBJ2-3	TGTGCCAGCAGTTTTCTCAGGGCTTACACAGATACGCAGTATTTT	CASSFLRAYTDTQYF
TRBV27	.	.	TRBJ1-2	TGTGCCAGCACATCTTGGGCGTCGCCTGGCTACACCTTC	CASTSWASPGYTF
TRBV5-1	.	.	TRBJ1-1	TGCGCCAGCAGCTTGGGCCCGAACATGAACACTGAAGCTTTCTTT	CASSLGPNMNTEAFF
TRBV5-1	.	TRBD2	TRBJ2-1	TGCGCCAGCAGCTTAGGGACTAGCGGGAGGGACAATGAGCAGTTCTTC	CASSLGTSGRDNEQFF
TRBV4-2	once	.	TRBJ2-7	TGTGCCAGCAGCCAAGATGGCACGGGGTTGTCGACCTACGAGCAGTACTTC	CASSQDGTGLSTYEQYF
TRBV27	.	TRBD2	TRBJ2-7	TGTGCCAGCAAGCTAGCGGGAGGGCCCTACGAGCAGTACTTC	CASKLAGGPYEQYF
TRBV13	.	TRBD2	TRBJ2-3	TGTGCCAGCAGCGCCCAGCAGGGACTAGCGGTAACAGATACGCAGTATTTT	CASSAQQGLAVTDTQYF
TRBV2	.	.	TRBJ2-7	TGTGCCAGCAGTACAGAACGCGAGCAGTACTTC	CASSTEREQYF
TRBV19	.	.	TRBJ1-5	TGTGCCAGTAGTATTGTGATCGAGTACAATCAGCCCCAGCATTTT	CASSIVIEYNQPQHF
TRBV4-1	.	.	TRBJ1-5	TGCGCCAGCAGCCAAGGGGGCCTCACCCCATATCAGCCCCAGCATTTT	CASSQGGLTPYQPQHF
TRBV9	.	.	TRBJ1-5	TGTGCCAGCAGCGCGGGCCCGGGGGGCAATCAGCCCCAGCATTTT	CASSAGPGGNQPQHF
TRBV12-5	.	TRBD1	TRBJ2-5	TGTGCTAGTGGTTTAGGGACAGGGCCCCAAGAGACCCAGTACTTC	CASGLGTGPQETQYF
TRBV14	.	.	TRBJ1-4	TGTGCCAGCAGCTTCCGAGTCGATACGGCAACTAATGAAAAACTGTTTTTT	CASSFRVDTATNEKLFF
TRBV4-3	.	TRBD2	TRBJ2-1	TGCGCCAGCAGCCAAGACAGGGGCGGGAGGCAGGAGCAGTTCTTC	CASSQDRGGRQEQFF
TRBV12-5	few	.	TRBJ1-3	TGTGCTAGTGGTTTAGGCAGGGGCTCAACTCCTCGAAACACCATATATTTT	CASGLGRGSTPRNTIYF
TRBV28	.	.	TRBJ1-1	TGTGCCAGCAGCTCGGGGGGGGCGAACACTGAAGCTTTCTTT	CASSSGGANTEAFF
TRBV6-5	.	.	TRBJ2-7	TGTGCCAGCATACTGGGGCCGTCCTACGAGCAGTACTTC	CASILGPSYEQYF
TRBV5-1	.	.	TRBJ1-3	TGCGCCAGCAGCTTTGGGGCTGAAGGGGGAAACACCATATATTTT	CASSFGAEGGNTIYF